The entry below describes one TCR beta chain. Its antigen is unknown. The data belong to a study of identical twins. General study results and limits: Compared with models, monozygotic twins showed more out-of-frame TCR alpha sharing. Fewer insertions marked abundant cord blood beta clonotypes; young adult naive trended weakly, memory not at all. With beta out-of-frame sequences, excess sharing by twins was weaker.

TCRdb used MiXCR to reprocess the 5' RACE reads, holding one entry per CDR3 protein. The sample carries roughly 1,500,000 distinct CDR3 sequences, about 32% recorded once. Material: cord blood. The TCR sequence derives from a newborn girl in good health.

CDR3 nucleotides: TGTGCCAGCAGCTTAGTTCGCCGGACAGGGGTACGCAATTCACCCCTCCACTTT. Protein sequence: CASSLVRRTGVRNSPLHF. The genes are TRBV7-2 and TRBJ1-6; 9 positions agree with TRBD1. The trim removed 1 base at V and 7 bases at J, leaving 11 bases unmatched. The CDR3 spans 18 residues. Germline CDR1 SGHTA, CDR2 FQGNSA.